These 9 T cell receptor beta chains share one sample of origin, sequenced in a study of blood T cell repertoires in COVID-19. This table comes from immunoSEQ multiplex PCR, and its TCRdb copy is limited to in-frame clones, with some not included. The table shows 88,000 or so clones, with about 92% occurring only once. Specimen: peripheral blood. The receptors stem from a man in his fifties with acute or convalescent COVID-19.

This clone was seen a single time. The chain joins TRBV18 to TRBJ2-6, with 10 positions matching TRBD1. CDR1 is KGHSH and CDR2 is LQKENI in the germline V gene. The V and J ends lost 3 bases and 2 bases, in that order; junction bases with no gene match: 10. CDR3 size: 19 residues. The DNA for the CDR3 is TGTGCCAGCTCACCGAGAGGGGGACAGGGGCTTCCTGGGGCCAACGTCCTGACTTTC. Translating gives CASSPRGGQGLPGANVLTF.

The rearrangement uses TRBV7-9 and TRBJ2-1; D unclear. Trimming removed 5 bases at V and 5 bases at J, with 16 bases between. Germline-derived CDR1 and CDR2 are SEHNR and FQNEAQ (reference sequence). The CDR3 sequence is 15 residues long. The CDR3, as DNA: TGTGCCAGCAGCCCCCAAGGCGGCTTTAACAATGAGCAGTTCTTC. Translating it yields CASSPQGGFNNEQFF.

This chain joins TRBV3-1 (or the pseudogene TRBV3-2) and TRBJ2-3; possible D gene TRBD2, 6 bases. The V gene lost 5 bases and the J gene lost 4 bases, with 13 bases spanning the gap. Germline assignment: CDR1 LGHDT and CDR2 YNNKEL (reference sequence). CDR3 length: 14 amino acids. In DNA form, the CDR3 reads TGTGCCAGCAGCTCACTGGCGGGGCCAGATACGCAGTATTTT. Translating it yields CASSSLAGPDTQYF.

This chain links TRBV5-1 with TRBJ2-7, with 11 bases that match TRBD2. V gave up 4 bases and J gave up 4 bases; unmatched junction bases: 16. The CDR3 is 18 residues long. Germline loops: CDR1 SGHRS, CDR2 YFSETQ. This CDR3 is CASSLSSDTSGSFYEQYF. The DNA for the CDR3 is TGCGCCAGCAGCCTATCCTCCGACACTAGCGGGAGTTTTTACGAGCAGTACTTC.

The chain combines TRBV6-5 with TRBJ1-2; 7 bases match TRBD1. This CDR3 region has 12 residues. CDR1 MNHEY and CDR2 SVGAGI come from the germline V gene. V was clipped by 5 bases and J by 4 bases; unmatched bases: 1. CDR3 DNA sequence: TGTGCCAGCAGTCGGGACAGCTATGGCTACACCTTC. Translation gives CASSRDSYGYTF.

The CDR3 sequence is CASSQSGTVNTEAFF. DNA of the CDR3: TGCGCCAGCAGCCAGTCCGGGACAGTGAACACTGAAGCTTTCTTT. The gene calls are TRBV5-1 and TRBJ1-1; 7 nucleotides agree with TRBD1. Trimming took 4 bases from V and 0 from J; bases not matched to a gene: 6. Germline V lookup: CDR1 SGHRS, CDR2 YFSETQ. This CDR3 has 15 amino acids.

In this sample, this clone turned up a few times. Distinct nucleotide sequences in the sample also encode this CDR3. The genes are TRBV11-2 and TRBJ1-1; D possibly corresponds to TRBD1 (6 bases). With 3 bases removed from V and 3 bases from J, the gap between germline ends came to 8 bases. This CDR3 region has 13 residues. Germline lookup yields CDR1 SGHAT and CDR2 FQNNGV. The CDR3 region has the DNA TGTGCCAGCAGCTTGGACAGAGACACTGAAGCTTTCTTT. Translation gives CASSLDRDTEAFF.

The genes are TRBV9 and TRBJ2-7, with D unclear. Germline V gene lookup returns CDR1 SGDLS and CDR2 YYNGEE. V gave up 1 base and J gave up 5 bases, with 22 bases separating them. The CDR3 spans 17 residues. The CDR3: CASSVSSLSAGVDEQYV. The CDR3 DNA follows: TGTGCCAGCAGCGTAAGCTCCCTCAGCGCCGGCGTGGACGAGCAGTACGTC.

The chain employs TRBV6-5 and TRBJ1-2; 7 bases align to TRBD1. The CDR3 has 14 residues. The germline V gene has CDR1 MNHEY and CDR2 SVGAGI. The V segment lost 6 bases and the J segment 8 bases; nucleotides outside the gene matches: 12. The CDR3 bases are TGTGCCAGCAGACGACAGGGAAAGGCAGCAGGCTACACCTTC. Protein: CASRRQGKAAGYTF.